This T cell receptor (beta chain) was found in a study of blood T cells in healthy people across ages. CDR1 is SNHLY and CDR2 is FYNNEI in the germline V gene. After removal of 5 bases from V and 2 bases from J, the junction contained 9 bases not matched to a gene. The CDR3 length is 17 residues. The use of a sample-barcoded 5' primer and a J-beta primer mix characterized a second PCR of roughly 7 to 12 cycles. Unique molecular identifiers of 12 random nucleotides labeled each cDNA. TCRdb fed the 5' RACE reads into MiXCR, producing one record per CDR3 protein. The sample records hundreds of thousands of distinct CDR3 sequences, roughly 48% being singletons.

The genes are TRBV2 and TRBJ2-6, with 7 bases that match TRBD1. This clonotype was sampled from a man aged 25 to 40 in good health. The sample consisted of blood. CDR3: CASSPTGLGAGANVLTF. CDR3 nucleotides: TGTGCCAGCAGTCCGACAGGGTTGGGCGCTGGGGCCAACGTCCTGACTTTC.